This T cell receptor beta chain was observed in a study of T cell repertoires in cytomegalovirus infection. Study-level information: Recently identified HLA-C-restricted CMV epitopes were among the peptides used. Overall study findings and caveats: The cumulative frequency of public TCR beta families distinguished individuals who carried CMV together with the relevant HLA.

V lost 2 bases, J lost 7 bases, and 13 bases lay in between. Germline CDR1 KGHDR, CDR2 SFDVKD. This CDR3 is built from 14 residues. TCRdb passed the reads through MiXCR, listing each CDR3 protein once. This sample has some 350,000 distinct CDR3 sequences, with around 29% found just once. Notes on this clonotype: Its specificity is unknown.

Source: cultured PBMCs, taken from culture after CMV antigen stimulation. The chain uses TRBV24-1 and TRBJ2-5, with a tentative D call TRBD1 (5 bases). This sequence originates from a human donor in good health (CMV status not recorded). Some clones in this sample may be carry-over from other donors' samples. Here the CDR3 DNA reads TGTGCCACCAGTGATTCGACAGTCGGGTTGACCCAGTACTTC. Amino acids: CATSDSTVGLTQYF.